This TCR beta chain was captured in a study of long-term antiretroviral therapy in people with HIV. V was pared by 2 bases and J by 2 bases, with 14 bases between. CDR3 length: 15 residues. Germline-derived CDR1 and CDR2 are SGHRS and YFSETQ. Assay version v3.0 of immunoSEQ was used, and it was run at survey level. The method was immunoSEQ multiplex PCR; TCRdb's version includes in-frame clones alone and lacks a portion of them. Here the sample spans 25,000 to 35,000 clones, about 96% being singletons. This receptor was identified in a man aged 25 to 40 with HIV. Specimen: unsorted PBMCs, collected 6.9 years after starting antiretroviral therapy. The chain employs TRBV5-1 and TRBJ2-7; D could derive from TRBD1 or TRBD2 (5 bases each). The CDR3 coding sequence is TGCGCCAGCAGCTTCTCCGGGACGCTTCCCTACGAGCAGTACTTC. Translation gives CASSFSGTLPYEQYF.